This T cell receptor beta chain is drawn from a study of Graves' ophthalmopathy and Graves' hyperthyroidism. Across the study: The term stable hyperthyroidism indicated an absence of ophthalmopathy within 18 months of follow-up.

Findings and limits, study-wide: The model predicted progression of ophthalmopathy with a sensitivity of roughly 70%, and its specificity was 72% to 80%.

This clonotype was seen only once. Its antigen is currently unknown. The V and J ends lost 1 base and 3 bases respectively, with 12 bases between them. The CDR3 spans 14 residues. CDR1 and CDR2 (germline): SQVTM, ANQGSEA. From RNA, the CDR3 regions of TCR beta chains were amplified and sequenced. HTBI-primed RT-PCR formed the first round, and a multiplex PCR formed the second. TCRdb fed the multiplex PCR reads into MiXCR, producing one record per CDR3 protein. The sample includes about 600,000 distinct CDR3 sequences, under 45% seen only once; the top ten take approximately 4.1%. The sequence derives from an adult man with Graves' hyperthyroidism. The sample comprised peripheral blood or thyroid tissue (not recorded which). The chain has TRBV29-1 and TRBJ1-2, with D unresolved. The CDR3 DNA sequence: TGCAGCGTTGAAGTCGGACGGTACTACTATGGCTACACCTTC. It yields the protein CSVEVGRYYYGYTF. The entire variable domain, with the rest obtained from reference TRBV29-1 and TRBJ1-2, is as follows: SAVISQKPSRDICQRGTSLTIQCQVDSQVTMMFWYRQQPGQSLTLIATANQGSEATYESGFVIDKFPISRPNLTFSTLTVSNMSPEDSSIYLCSVEVGRYYYGYTFGSGTRLTVV.